Following are 8 T cell receptor beta chains from one sample sequenced in a study of blood T cell repertoires in COVID-19. Using immunoSEQ multiplex PCR, the repertoire was profiled, and TCRdb retains in-frame clones only, with some absent. The table lists tens of thousands of clones, around 89% of them singletons. Sequencing input: peripheral blood. The receptors shown here come from a woman older than 75 with active COVID-19.

This clone turned up a few times. V and J are TRBV19 and TRBJ1-5; TRBD1 might be the D (5 bases). With 1 base removed from V and 2 bases from J, the gap between germline ends came to 6 bases. The CDR3 consists of 14 residues. Germline loops: CDR1 LNHDA, CDR2 SQIVND (reference sequence). CDR3 sequence: CASSIAQGNQPQHF. The CDR3 nucleotides are TGTGCCAGTAGTATAGCACAGGGCAATCAGCCCCAGCATTTT.

V is TRBV19 and J is TRBJ2-7; TRBD2 aligns across 12 bases. Germline CDR1 is LNHDA and CDR2 is SQIVND (reference sequence). The ends lost 9 bases at V and 2 bases at J; junction bases unmatched: 2. The CDR3 is made up of 13 amino acids. CDR3 loop: CASGLAGPYEQYF. CDR3 bases: TGTGCCAGCGGACTAGCGGGGCCCTACGAGCAGTACTTC.

This chain links TRBV24-1 with TRBJ2-3, with TRBD1 matching 9 bases. The CDR3 spans 16 residues. Looked up from germline, CDR1 is KGHDR and CDR2 is SFDVKD. Trimming cost V 5 bases and J 4 bases; bases outside gene matches: 9. The CDR3: CATSAVDRGLADTQYF. The CDR3, as DNA: TGTGCCACCAGTGCCGTGGACAGGGGTCTCGCAGATACGCAGTATTTT.

V is TRBV7-2 and J is TRBJ2-7; weak D call: TRBD1 (5 bases). Germline lookup yields CDR1 SGHTA and CDR2 FQGNSA. V lost 1 base, J lost 2 bases, and 6 bases lay in between. CDR3 length: 13 amino acids. The CDR3 here is CASSLDRTYEQYF. CDR3 DNA: TGTGCCAGCAGCTTAGACAGGACCTACGAGCAGTACTTC.

The chain has TRBV4-3 and TRBJ1-4; D may be TRBD1 (6 bases). Germline CDR1 LGHNA, CDR2 YSLEER. The CDR3 spans 14 residues. Trimming took 3 bases from V and 8 from J, leaving 13 bases between them. The CDR3 bases are TGCGCCAGCAGCCAGGGGGGGCTAGGAGAAAAACTGTTTTTT. Protein sequence: CASSQGGLGEKLFF.

This clone showed up just a few times. The chain recombines TRBV23-1 with TRBJ2-7; perhaps TRBD1 as D (6 bases). TRBV23-1 is placed among ORFs of uncertain function. Trimming removed 2 bases at V and 7 bases at J, with 18 bases between. The CDR3 has 15 residues. The CDR3 DNA reads as TGCGCCAGCAGTCAACCGGGACACCAAACTGGGGAGCAGTACTTC. This codes for CASSQPGHQTGEQYF.

The chain couples TRBV6-6 to TRBJ2-7; D may be TRBD2 (5 bases). The CDR3 length is 14 residues. Germline V CDR1 and CDR2: MNHNY, SVGAGI (reference sequence). V shed 3 bases and J shed 3 bases, with 12 bases lying between them. CDR3 sequence: CASSYLALVYEQYF. The CDR3 nucleotides read TGTGCCAGCAGTTATCTAGCACTAGTCTACGAGCAGTACTTC.

The genes are TRBV12-3 or TRBV12-4 and TRBJ2-5; D not resolved. The CDR3 spans 10 residues. Between the trimmed V and J ends, which lost 7 bases and 5 bases, there was a span of 5 bases. In DNA form, the CDR3 reads TGTGCCAGCACCCGGGAGACCCAGTACTTC. Translated, it gives CASTRETQYF.